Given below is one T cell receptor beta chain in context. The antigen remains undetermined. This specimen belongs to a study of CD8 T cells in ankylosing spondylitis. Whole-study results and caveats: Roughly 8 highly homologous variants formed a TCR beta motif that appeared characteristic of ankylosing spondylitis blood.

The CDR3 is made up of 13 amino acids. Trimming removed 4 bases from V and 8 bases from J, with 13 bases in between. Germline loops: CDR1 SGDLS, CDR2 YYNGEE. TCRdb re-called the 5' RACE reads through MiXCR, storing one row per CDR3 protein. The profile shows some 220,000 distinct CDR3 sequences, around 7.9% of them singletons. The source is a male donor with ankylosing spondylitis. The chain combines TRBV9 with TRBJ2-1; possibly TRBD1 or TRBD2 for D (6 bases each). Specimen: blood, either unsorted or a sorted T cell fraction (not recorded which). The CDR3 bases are TGTGCCAGCAGCACCGGAGGGGGAGATGAGCAGTTCTTC. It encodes CASSTGGGDEQFF. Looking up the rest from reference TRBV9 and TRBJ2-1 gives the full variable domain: DSGVTQTPKHLITATGQRVTLRCSPRSGDLSVYWYQQSLDQGLQFLIQYYNGEERAKGNILERFSAQQFPDLHSELNLSSLELGDSALYFCASSTGGGDEQFFGPGTRLTVL.